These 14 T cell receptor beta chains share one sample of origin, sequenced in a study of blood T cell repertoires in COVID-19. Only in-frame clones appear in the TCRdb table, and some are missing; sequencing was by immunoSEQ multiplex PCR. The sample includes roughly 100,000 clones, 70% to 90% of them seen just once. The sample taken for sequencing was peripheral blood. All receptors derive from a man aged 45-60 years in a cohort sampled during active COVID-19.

The CDR3 sequence is CASSRGVAVNTEAFF. CDR3 DNA: TGTGCCAGCAGCCGGGGTGTGGCGGTGAACACTGAAGCTTTCTTT. V is TRBV5-8 and J is TRBJ1-1; no definite D call. Looked up from germline, CDR1 is SGHTS and CDR2 is YDEGEE. With 4 bases removed from V and 0 bases from J, the gap between germline ends came to 13 bases. CDR3 length: 15 residues. Combining the CDR3 with reference TRBV5-8 and TRBJ1-1 gives the whole variable domain EAGVTQSPTHLIKTRGQQATLRCSPISGHTSVYWYQQALGLGLQFLLWYDEGEERNRGNFPPRFSGRQFPNYSSELNVNALELEDSALYLCASSRGVAVNTEAFFGQGTRLTVV.

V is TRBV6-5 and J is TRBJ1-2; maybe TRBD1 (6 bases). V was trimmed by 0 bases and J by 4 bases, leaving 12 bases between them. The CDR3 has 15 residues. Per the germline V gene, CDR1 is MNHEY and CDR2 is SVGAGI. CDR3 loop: CASSYSGQGLYGYTF. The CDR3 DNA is TGTGCCAGCAGTTACTCGGGGCAGGGGCTCTATGGCTACACCTTC.

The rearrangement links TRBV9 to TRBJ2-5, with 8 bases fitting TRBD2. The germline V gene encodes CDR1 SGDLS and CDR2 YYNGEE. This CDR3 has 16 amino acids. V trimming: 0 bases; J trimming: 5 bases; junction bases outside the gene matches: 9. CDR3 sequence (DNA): TGTGCCAGCAGCGTAGGAGTCGGGGGGGCCTCGGAGACCCAGTACTTC. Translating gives CASSVGVGGASETQYF.

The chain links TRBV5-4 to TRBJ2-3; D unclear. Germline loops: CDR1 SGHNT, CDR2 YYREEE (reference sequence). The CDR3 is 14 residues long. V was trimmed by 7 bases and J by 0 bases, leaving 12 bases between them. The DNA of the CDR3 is TGTGCCAGCTCGTTAGACACAAGCACAGATACGCAGTATTTT. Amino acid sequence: CASSLDTSTDTQYF.

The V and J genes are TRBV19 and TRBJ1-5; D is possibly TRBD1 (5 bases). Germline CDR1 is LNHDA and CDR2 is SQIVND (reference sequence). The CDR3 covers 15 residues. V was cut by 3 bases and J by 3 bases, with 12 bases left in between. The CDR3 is CASSISDSHNQPQHF. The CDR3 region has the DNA TGTGCCAGTAGTATCTCCGACAGCCACAATCAGCCCCAGCATTTT.

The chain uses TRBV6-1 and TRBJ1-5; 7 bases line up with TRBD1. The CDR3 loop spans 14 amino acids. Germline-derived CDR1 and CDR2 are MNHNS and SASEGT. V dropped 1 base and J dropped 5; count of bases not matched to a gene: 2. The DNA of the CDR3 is TGTGCCAGCAGTGAAGTCAGGGGGTATCAGCCCCAGCATTTT. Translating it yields CASSEVRGYQPQHF.

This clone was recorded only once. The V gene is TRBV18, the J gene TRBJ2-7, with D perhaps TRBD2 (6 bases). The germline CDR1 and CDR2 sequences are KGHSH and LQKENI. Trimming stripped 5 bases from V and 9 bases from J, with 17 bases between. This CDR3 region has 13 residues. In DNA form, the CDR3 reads TGTGCCAGCTCAGGAACCCGGGAGTTCGCGCAGTACTTC. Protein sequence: CASSGTREFAQYF.

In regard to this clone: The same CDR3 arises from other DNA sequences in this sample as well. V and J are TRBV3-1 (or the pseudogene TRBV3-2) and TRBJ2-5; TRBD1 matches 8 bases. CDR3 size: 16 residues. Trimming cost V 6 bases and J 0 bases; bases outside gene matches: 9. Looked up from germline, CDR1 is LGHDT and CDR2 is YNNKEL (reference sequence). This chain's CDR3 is CASRQLTGDHQETQYF. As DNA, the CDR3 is TGTGCCAGCAGGCAGCTGACAGGGGACCACCAAGAGACCCAGTACTTC.

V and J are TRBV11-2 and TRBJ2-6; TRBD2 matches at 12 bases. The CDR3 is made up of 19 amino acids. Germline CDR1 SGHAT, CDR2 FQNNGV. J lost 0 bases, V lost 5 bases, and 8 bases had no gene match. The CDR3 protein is CASSKSTSGGTSGANVLTF. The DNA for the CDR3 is TGTGCCAGCAGCAAATCGACTAGCGGGGGAACCTCTGGGGCCAACGTCCTGACTTTC. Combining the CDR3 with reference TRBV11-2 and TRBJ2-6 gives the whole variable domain EAGVAQSPRYKIIEKRQSVAFWCNPISGHATLYWYQQILGQGPKLLIQFQNNGVVDDSQLPKDRFSAERLKGVDSTLKIQPAKLEDSAVYLCASSKSTSGGTSGANVLTFGAGSRLTVL.

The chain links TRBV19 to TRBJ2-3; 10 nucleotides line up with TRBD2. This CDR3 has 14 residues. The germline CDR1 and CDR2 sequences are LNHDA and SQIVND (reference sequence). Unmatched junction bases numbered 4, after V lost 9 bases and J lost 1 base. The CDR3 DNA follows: TGTGCCAGCGACAGCGGGGGGGGCACAGATACGCAGTATTTT. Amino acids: CASDSGGGTDTQYF. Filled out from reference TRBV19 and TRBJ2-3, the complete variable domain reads DGGITQSPKYLFRKEGQNVTLSCEQNLNHDAMYWYRQDPGQGLRLIYYSQIVNDFQKGDIAEGYSVSREKKESFPLTVTSAQKNPTAFYLCASDSGGGTDTQYFGPGTRLTVL.

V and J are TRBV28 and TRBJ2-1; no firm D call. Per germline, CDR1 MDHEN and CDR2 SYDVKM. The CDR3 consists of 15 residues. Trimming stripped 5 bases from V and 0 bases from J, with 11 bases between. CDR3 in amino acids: CASSIDTRSYNEQFF. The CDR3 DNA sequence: TGTGCCAGCAGTATCGACACTCGCTCCTACAATGAGCAGTTCTTC. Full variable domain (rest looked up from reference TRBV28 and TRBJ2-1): DVKVTQSSRYLVKRTGEKVFLECVQDMDHENMFWYRQDPGLGLRLIYFSYDVKMKEKGDIPEGYSVSREKKERFSLILESASTNQTSMYLCASSIDTRSYNEQFFGPGTRLTVL.

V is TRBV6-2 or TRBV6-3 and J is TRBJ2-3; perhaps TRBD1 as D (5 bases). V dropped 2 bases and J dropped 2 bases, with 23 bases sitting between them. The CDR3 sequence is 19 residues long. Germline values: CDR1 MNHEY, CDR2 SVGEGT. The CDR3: CASSYSPRQGDAYTDTQYF. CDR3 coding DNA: TGTGCCAGCAGTTACAGCCCCCGCCAGGGCGACGCTTACACAGATACGCAGTATTTT.

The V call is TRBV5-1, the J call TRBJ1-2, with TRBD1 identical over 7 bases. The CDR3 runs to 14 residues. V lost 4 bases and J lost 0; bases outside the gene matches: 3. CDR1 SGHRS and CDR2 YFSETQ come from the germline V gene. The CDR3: CASSPGQTNYGYTF. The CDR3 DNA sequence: TGCGCCAGCAGCCCGGGACAGACTAACTATGGCTACACCTTC.

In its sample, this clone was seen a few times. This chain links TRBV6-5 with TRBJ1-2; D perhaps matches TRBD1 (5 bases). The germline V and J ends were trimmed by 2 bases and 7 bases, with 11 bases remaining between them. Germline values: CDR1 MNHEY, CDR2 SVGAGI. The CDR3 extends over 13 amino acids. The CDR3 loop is CASSYPGGAGYTF. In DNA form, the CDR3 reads TGTGCCAGCAGTTACCCAGGTGGGGCTGGCTACACCTTC.